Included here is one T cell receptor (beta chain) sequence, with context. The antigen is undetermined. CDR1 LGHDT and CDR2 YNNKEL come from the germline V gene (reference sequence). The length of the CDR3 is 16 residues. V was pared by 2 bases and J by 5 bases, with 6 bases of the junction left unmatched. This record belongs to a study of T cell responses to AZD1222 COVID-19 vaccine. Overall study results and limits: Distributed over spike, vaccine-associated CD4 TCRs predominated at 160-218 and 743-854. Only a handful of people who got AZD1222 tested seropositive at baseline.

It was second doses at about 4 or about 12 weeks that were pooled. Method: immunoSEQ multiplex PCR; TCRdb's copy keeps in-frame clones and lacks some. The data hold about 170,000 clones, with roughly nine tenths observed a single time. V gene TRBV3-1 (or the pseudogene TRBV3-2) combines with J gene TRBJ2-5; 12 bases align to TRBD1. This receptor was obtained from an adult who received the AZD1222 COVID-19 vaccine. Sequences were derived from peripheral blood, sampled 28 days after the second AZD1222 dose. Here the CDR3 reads CASSQTGTGGRETQYF. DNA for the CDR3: TGTGCCAGCAGCCAAACCGGGACAGGGGGCAGGGAGACCCAGTACTTC.